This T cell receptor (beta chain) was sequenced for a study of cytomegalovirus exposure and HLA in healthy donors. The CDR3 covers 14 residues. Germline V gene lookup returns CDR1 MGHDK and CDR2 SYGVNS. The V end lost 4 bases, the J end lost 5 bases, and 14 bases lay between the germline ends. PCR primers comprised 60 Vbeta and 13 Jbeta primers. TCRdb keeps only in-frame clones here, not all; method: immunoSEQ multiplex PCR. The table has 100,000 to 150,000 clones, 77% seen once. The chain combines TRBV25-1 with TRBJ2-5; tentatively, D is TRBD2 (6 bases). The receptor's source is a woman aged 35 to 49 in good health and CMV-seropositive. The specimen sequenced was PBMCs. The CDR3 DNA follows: TGTGCCAGCAGTGTTTTGGGGGGAAAGGAGACCCAGTACTTC. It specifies CASSVLGGKETQYF.